This TCR beta chain was documented in a study of T-cell memory formation after mild COVID-19 (dated by TCRdb to about 2021). With regard to the full study: Most TCR sequence clusters were specific to one of the two donors. The cohort comprised two young, previously healthy adult volunteers, one female and one male. T-cell clones expanding and contracting after mild COVID-19 in a couple of donors were tracked by longitudinal TCRalpha and TCRbeta repertoire sequencing. Beyond this particular receptor, the publication reports: The study included only a couple of mild cases, and larger cohorts that include severe cases with pre-infection samples were judged to be necessary. Contracting CD4+ clones turned up mainly in the CM and EM memory subsets, whereas EMRA was where CD8+ clones were enriched. Clones that contracted from day 15 to 85 showed balanced CD4/CD8 phenotypes, whereas a second wave of clones that expanded from day 15 to 37 leaned towards CD4+. SARS-CoV-2 specificity of the second-wave clones peaking on day 37 was not confirmed. Some responding clones were detected in pre-infection memory, suggesting pre-existing cross-reactive memory T cells joined the SARS-CoV-2 response.

As for this clonotype: It lacks a known antigen. No much larger clone is present one base from it, and per-base qualities are unavailable.

PBMCs were isolated by Ficoll-Paque density gradient centrifugation. Sequencing used an Illumina NovaSeq 6000. TCRalpha and TCRbeta cDNA libraries were built by 5'RACE with constant-segment primers, adding sample barcodes and unique molecular identifiers. Trizol reagent was used to extract RNA from every sample. Libraries were amplified in two PCR steps, with a second sample barcode and Illumina TruSeq adapters added in the second step. Libraries were sequenced on an Illumina NovaSeq with 2 x 150 bp paired-end reads. Per the authors' processing: Reads were demultiplexed and collapsed into UMI-guided consensus sequences with migec v1.2.7. Using mixcr v2.1.11, UMI consensuses were aligned to TRA and TRB V and J templates and then assembled into clonotypes. A clonotype was counted as expanded or contracted only if both edgeR and NoisET called the change significant, with noise models trained on biological replicates. For edgeR calls, the cutoffs were a false discovery rate-adjusted p below 0.01 and a log2 fold-change threshold of 1. As an exploratory analysis of dynamics, PCA with hierarchical clustering was applied to max-normalized trajectories of the 1000 most abundant clonotypes. Each responding clone was given a CD4 or CD8 phenotype based on the CD4+ and CD8+ repertoires, which had been sequenced separately. In-frame beta chains were kept once TCRdb had trimmed the public reads at Q25 with fastp and called clones with MiXCR. CDR3 protein sequences are deduplicated, and each keeps its most common genes and DNA. These V and J calls rely on TCRdb rather than the paper's analysis. This sample has under 250,000 distinct CDR3 sequences in its table, and 25% to 35% of those were observed once. Clones ranked in the top ten supply around 10% of the sample.

The CDR3 spans 15 residues, from the cysteine through the phenylalanine. Just CDR3 DNA is preserved here, 45 bases in frame from base 1. CDR1 and CDR2, looked up from the germline V gene, are MNHEY and SVGAGI. V is cut by 0 bases and J by 8 bases, and the space between the germline ends is 14 bases. The sequence was collected from an adult woman who had mild COVID-19 (a few samples of this study predate the infection). The sample titles of this study are shuffled in the database, so cell type and time point are left out; the donor was told from shared clones. Sequencing was performed on PBMCs or a T cell subset sorted from them (not recorded which). The chain links TRBV6-5 with TRBJ2-1; matching of 7 bases hints at TRBD2 as the D gene. CDR3 loop: CASSYSAGAEDEQFF. The base sequence is TGTGCCAGCAGTTACTCCGCGGGGGCGGAGGATGAGCAGTTCTTC.